This TCR beta chain was documented in a study of blood T cell repertoires in COVID-19. Study background: Whether acute or convalescent, the COVID-19 samples came from the United States, Italy and Spain. The cDNA or gDNA used as material had been derived from T cells, B-cell-depleted T cells, or PBMCs.

Original processing notes: Nucleated cell counts were estimated from reference gene primer amplification. Profiled with immunoSEQ multiplex PCR; TCRdb holds only in-frame clones, not every one. That table gives V, J and clone size, and the DNA gave D and trimming. The table shows about 60,000 clones, with around 83% occurring only once. The length of the CDR3 is 15 residues. Germline values: CDR1 LNHNV, CDR2 YYDKDF (reference sequence). The V gene lost 1 base and the J gene lost 1 base, with 10 bases spanning the gap. The clonotype was recovered from a human donor in a cohort sampled during active COVID-19. This chain connects TRBV15 to TRBJ1-1; the D is unclear. Sequencing was performed on peripheral blood. For the CDR3, the DNA is TGTGCCACCAGCAGAGTTCTACGACAGAACACTGAAGCTTTCTTT. Translated, it gives CATSRVLRQNTEAFF.